This TCR beta chain derives from a study of response to subunit inactivated influenza vaccine listed by TCRdb under 2018. Regarding the research as a whole: To follow how T cells responded to a trivalent subunit inactivated influenza vaccine, the researchers relied on deep quantitative profiling of the T cell receptor repertoire.

The trim is 1 base for V and 5 bases for J, with a gap of 12 bases between the germline ends. The germline V gene (reference sequence) yields DFQATT for CDR1 and SNEGSKA for CDR2. The CDR3 contains 13 residues, cysteine and phenylalanine counted. Only the CDR3 portion is preserved as DNA: 39 bases, with reading frame beginning at the first base. Study-wide conclusions, independent of this receptor: It was suggested by the authors that each seasonal influenza vaccination may recruit only a limited number of new T cells.

Library preparation used RT-PCR. Sequencer: Illumina HiSeq 2500. Clones were called with MiXCR by TCRdb after fastp trimmed the public reads at Q25, and only in-frame beta chains were retained. Entries are consolidated by CDR3 protein sequence, retaining the most common genes and DNA. The sample table records about 500,000 distinct CDR3 sequences; about 15% of these occur just once. Roughly 3% of the sample comes from the top ten. A remark on this clonotype: The clone's antigen remains unknown. The sample holds no much larger clone one base away, and base qualities are not on file.

This specimen was CD4+ T cells sorted from PBMCs, taken less than 30 months after vaccination. Recombination linked TRBV20-1 to TRBJ2-7, and the D gene may be TRBD1, 5 bases matching. This clonotype was sampled from a man between 50 and 75 years old who received an inactivated influenza vaccine. Donor details come from another sample of the same person, matched by shared clones. At the DNA level, the sequence is TGCAGTGCTAGAGGGTCAGGGTCCGACGAGCAGTACTTC. Its translation is CSARGSGSDEQYF.